These 12 T cell receptor beta chains share one sample of origin, sequenced in a study of T cells expressing NK-cell markers. Reanalyzing the 5' RACE reads, TCRdb keeps one entry per CDR3 protein, without DNA. Its clone listing holds some 280,000 distinct CDR3 sequences. The sequencing sample was made of blood T cells: a sorted CD56 or NKG2C T cell subset, CD4+ or CD8+ T cells, or bulk PBMC T cells (not recorded which). Every receptor here comes from a young man in good health.

The gene calls are TRBV5-1 and TRBJ2-3. The CDR3 spans 15 residues. Germline CDR1 reads SGHRS; CDR2 reads YFSETQ. Here the CDR3 reads CASSTGRRSTDTQYF.

The chain links TRBV9 to TRBJ2-2; as DNA is missing, the TRBD1 call by TCRdb cannot be tested. CDR1 is SGDLS, CDR2 YYNGEE, per germline. This CDR3 is 17 amino acids long. The CDR3 here is CASSATPSTGGTGELFF.

This chain uses TRBV6-2 or TRBV6-3 with TRBJ1-5. CDR1 is MNHEY, CDR2 SVGEGT, per germline. The CDR3 sequence is 16 residues long. The CDR3 sequence: CASRTVRGGFGQPQHF.

V and J are TRBV6-5 and TRBJ1-6; TCRdb outputs TRBD1, but without DNA this stays unchecked. The CDR3 runs 14 residues. Germline loops: CDR1 MNHEY, CDR2 SVGAGI. CDR3 protein: CASSSPGQGSPLHF.

The genes are TRBV6-5 and TRBJ2-1; TCRdb's D call, TRBD2, is unchecked because there is no DNA. The CDR3 extends over 19 amino acids. Germline values: CDR1 MNHEY, CDR2 SVGAGI. The CDR3 spells CASSYSWTGSSGREVAQFF.

The rearrangement links TRBV6-1 to TRBJ1-1; TCRdb designates TRBD1, a call that cannot be tested without DNA. CDR3 length equals 13 residues. Germline V gene sequence: CDR1 MNHNS, CDR2 SASEGT. Here the CDR3 reads CASQTGGNPEAFF.

The CDR3 loop is CSVEVSGIETDTQYF. The J gene is TRBJ2-3, the V gene TRBV29-1; TCRdb's D call, TRBD1, is unchecked because there is no DNA. The CDR3 extends over 15 amino acids. Germline V CDR1 and CDR2: SQVTM, ANQGSEA.

The chain employs TRBV5-1 and TRBJ2-7; the TRBD2 assignment by TCRdb is unverifiable without DNA. From germline, CDR1 is SGHRS and CDR2 YFSETQ. The CDR3 spans 18 residues. CDR3: CASSLEAGGSPSPTEQYF.

This rearrangement joins TRBV12-3 or TRBV12-4 to TRBJ2-5; TCRdb calls TRBD1, which cannot be checked without DNA. The CDR3 runs 13 residues. The CDR3 loop is CASSFGRGETQYF.

The chain recombines TRBV29-1 with TRBJ2-3; the TRBD1 assignment by TCRdb is unverifiable without DNA. The CDR3 extends over 13 amino acids. The germline V gene encodes CDR1 SQVTM and CDR2 ANQGSEA. The CDR3 region is CSASGTGGDTQYF.

J is TRBJ1-1 and V is TRBV18. CDR3 length: 14 amino acids. Germline V gives CDR1 KGHSH, CDR2 LQKENI. The CDR3 loop reads CASSPSATLTEAFF.

The chain carries TRBV5-1 and TRBJ2-1; lacking DNA, the TRBD2 call made by TCRdb goes unchecked. Germline V gene sequence: CDR1 SGHRS, CDR2 YFSETQ. CDR3 length equals 14 residues. The CDR3 sequence: CASSFTSPRDEQFF.